This entry concerns a single T cell receptor (beta chain). After removal of 7 bases from V and 7 bases from J, the junction contained 6 bases not matched to a gene. The CDR3 extends over 12 amino acids. This entry belongs to a study of blood T cell repertoires in COVID-19. Original processing notes: Reference gene primer amplification in the assay estimated nucleated cell counts. Clones were sequenced by immunoSEQ multiplex PCR, and TCRdb holds only the in-frame ones, with some missing. V and J calls and clone size are copied from that table; D and trimming were computed from the DNA. The data show about 120,000 clones, with around 89% seen just once and 3.5% to 4% held by the top ten.

Sequencing was carried out using peripheral blood. The chain has TRBV12-3 or TRBV12-4 and TRBJ1-2, with TRBD1 matching over 7 bases. The source is a woman aged 55 to 70 with COVID-19, enrolled during active disease. CDR3 in DNA: TGTGCCAGCACTCCGGACAGGCTTGGCTACACCTTC. Protein sequence: CASTPDRLGYTF.